Listed below are T cell receptor beta chains from one sample, sequenced in a study of T cell responses to AZD1222 COVID-19 vaccine. Clones were read by immunoSEQ multiplex PCR, and TCRdb kept only the in-frame ones, dropping some. Of more than 20,000 clones listed, roughly 84% are singletons. Sequenced here: peripheral blood, sampled 28 days after the second AZD1222 dose. Receptor source: an adult who received the AZD1222 COVID-19 vaccine. The CDR3 runs from the conserved cysteine through the conserved F or W. The D gene is left open where the match is weak. Expanded clones get a size class; other rows say once, few or many, or leave the size out.

clone_size: -; v_call: TRBV6-5; j_call: TRBJ1-1; d_call: TRBD1; cdr3_nt: TGTGCCAGCAGTTACGGGACAGGGATTACTGAAGCTTTCTTT; cdr3_aa: CASSYGTGITEAFF
clone_size: -; v_call: TRBV5-1; j_call: TRBJ2-1; d_call: -; cdr3_nt: TGCGCCAGCAGCTTGGTGCAGGAGGGGGTCCTTGAGCAGTTCTTC; cdr3_aa: CASSLVQEGVLEQFF
clone_size: -; v_call: TRBV7-2; j_call: TRBJ2-5; d_call: -; cdr3_nt: TGTGCCAGCAGCCTAGCTTTCCAAGAGACCCAGTACTTC; cdr3_aa: CASSLAFQETQYF
clone_size: -; v_call: TRBV5-1; j_call: TRBJ1-3; d_call: -; cdr3_nt: TGCGCCAGCAGCTTACAGGGTCTAGTCTCTGGAAACACCATATATTTT; cdr3_aa: CASSLQGLVSGNTIYF
clone_size: -; v_call: TRBV2; j_call: TRBJ1-1; d_call: -; cdr3_nt: TGTGCCAGCAGGGCCGACATTAACACTGAAGCTTTCTTT; cdr3_aa: CASRADINTEAFF
clone_size: -; v_call: TRBV28; j_call: TRBJ2-3; d_call: TRBD2; cdr3_nt: TGTGCCAGCGGAAATTTAGCGGGAGGAACAGATACGCAGTATTTT; cdr3_aa: CASGNLAGGTDTQYF
clone_size: -; v_call: TRBV5-1; j_call: TRBJ2-6; d_call: -; cdr3_nt: TGCGCCAGCAGCTTGAACAGTCCGTACTCTGGGGCCAACGTCCTGACTTTC; cdr3_aa: CASSLNSPYSGANVLTF
clone_size: once; v_call: TRBV12-3/TRBV12-4; j_call: TRBJ2-5; d_call: -; cdr3_nt: TGTGCCAGCAGTTTAGGTCAGCAAGAGACCCAGTACTTC; cdr3_aa: CASSLGQQETQYF
clone_size: -; v_call: TRBV28; j_call: TRBJ2-5; d_call: -; cdr3_nt: TGTGCCAGCAGTTCCCAGGGGACCCAGTACTTC; cdr3_aa: CASSSQGTQYF
clone_size: -; v_call: TRBV19; j_call: TRBJ1-1; d_call: -; cdr3_nt: TGTGCCAGTAGCCTATTAGGGGCGAACACTGAAGCTTTCTTT; cdr3_aa: CASSLLGANTEAFF
clone_size: -; v_call: TRBV11-3; j_call: TRBJ2-7; d_call: TRBD1; cdr3_nt: TGTGCCAGCAGCAAAGGACAGGGAACCTACGAGCAGTACTTC; cdr3_aa: CASSKGQGTYEQYF
clone_size: -; v_call: TRBV7-9; j_call: TRBJ2-7; d_call: -; cdr3_nt: TGTGCCAGCAGCTTGCATACCTACGAGCAGTACTTC; cdr3_aa: CASSLHTYEQYF
clone_size: -; v_call: TRBV4-3; j_call: TRBJ2-7; d_call: TRBD1; cdr3_nt: TGCGCCAGCAGCCACCCGGACAGGGCCCCCTACGAGCAGTACTTC; cdr3_aa: CASSHPDRAPYEQYF
clone_size: once; v_call: TRBV7-2; j_call: TRBJ2-1; d_call: -; cdr3_nt: TGTGCCAGCACAACCTGGGGAAGGGGGGAGCAGTTCTTC; cdr3_aa: CASTTWGRGEQFF
clone_size: once; v_call: TRBV3-1/TRBV3-2; j_call: TRBJ1-3; d_call: TRBD1; cdr3_nt: TGTGCCAGCAGGCCAAAACAGGGGTGGAAAAACACCATATATTTT; cdr3_aa: CASRPKQGWKNTIYF
clone_size: -; v_call: TRBV28; j_call: TRBJ2-7; d_call: -; cdr3_nt: TGTGCCAGCCCCCCAAGTAGAGGGGGGACCCCACTCTACGAGCAGTACTTC; cdr3_aa: CASPPSRGGTPLYEQYF
clone_size: -; v_call: TRBV28; j_call: TRBJ1-2; d_call: -; cdr3_nt: TGTGCCAGCAGTTTTGGGCAGCGAGATGGCTACACCTTC; cdr3_aa: CASSFGQRDGYTF
clone_size: -; v_call: TRBV3-1/TRBV3-2; j_call: TRBJ1-1; d_call: -; cdr3_nt: TGTGCCAGCAGCCAAGCCGACAGGAACACTGAAGCTTTCTTT; cdr3_aa: CASSQADRNTEAFF
clone_size: -; v_call: TRBV5-1; j_call: TRBJ2-5; d_call: -; cdr3_nt: TGCGCCAGTAAATCTCCCGAGTCGGGGGCAGAGACCCAGTACTTC; cdr3_aa: CASKSPESGAETQYF
clone_size: -; v_call: TRBV7-9; j_call: TRBJ2-1; d_call: -; cdr3_nt: TGTGCCAGCAGCGCCACTAGAGACATTACTGCTGAGCAGTTCTTC; cdr3_aa: CASSATRDITAEQFF
clone_size: -; v_call: TRBV7-2; j_call: TRBJ2-5; d_call: -; cdr3_nt: TGTGCCAGCAGCTTAGGGGGGGGCCGGGAGACCCAGTACTTC; cdr3_aa: CASSLGGGRETQYF
clone_size: -; v_call: TRBV18; j_call: TRBJ2-3; d_call: TRBD1; cdr3_nt: TGTGCCAGCTCAACAGTTGGACAGGGTACAGATACGCAGTATTTT; cdr3_aa: CASSTVGQGTDTQYF
clone_size: once; v_call: TRBV7-2; j_call: TRBJ2-3; d_call: -; cdr3_nt: TGTGCCAGCAGCTTCAGTGCCACAGATACGCAGTATTTT; cdr3_aa: CASSFSATDTQYF
clone_size: -; v_call: TRBV7-9; j_call: TRBJ1-2; d_call: -; cdr3_nt: TGTGCCAGCAGCCCGGACACTAACTATGGCTACACCTTC; cdr3_aa: CASSPDTNYGYTF
clone_size: -; v_call: TRBV6-1; j_call: TRBJ1-5; d_call: -; cdr3_nt: TGTGCCAGCAGTGACGACGGGAATCAGCCCCAGCATTTT; cdr3_aa: CASSDDGNQPQHF
clone_size: -; v_call: TRBV5-1; j_call: TRBJ2-3; d_call: -; cdr3_nt: TGCGCCAGCAGCTCCTCATGGGCAGATACGCAGTATTTT; cdr3_aa: CASSSSWADTQYF
clone_size: -; v_call: TRBV6-1; j_call: TRBJ2-7; d_call: -; cdr3_nt: TGTGCCAGCAGTGAAGCGGGAGCCAACGAGCAGTACTTC; cdr3_aa: CASSEAGANEQYF
clone_size: -; v_call: TRBV6-6; j_call: TRBJ2-2; d_call: TRBD2; cdr3_nt: TGTGCCAGCAGTCCACTGCCGGGACTAGCGGGAGGGAGGACCGGGGAGCTGTTTTTT; cdr3_aa: CASSPLPGLAGGRTGELFF
clone_size: -; v_call: TRBV30; j_call: TRBJ1-3; d_call: TRBD1; cdr3_nt: TGTGCCTGGAGTGCCCCGTGGACAGGACCTGGAAACACCATATATTTT; cdr3_aa: CAWSAPWTGPGNTIYF
clone_size: -; v_call: TRBV3-1/TRBV3-2; j_call: TRBJ2-7; d_call: TRBD1; cdr3_nt: TGTGCCAGCAGCCAAGAGACAGGGGGCAATGGATACGAGCAGTACTTC; cdr3_aa: CASSQETGGNGYEQYF
clone_size: -; v_call: TRBV7-3; j_call: TRBJ2-2; d_call: -; cdr3_nt: TGTGCCAGCAGCTCCCCGGGCGTGACCGGGGAGCTGTTTTTT; cdr3_aa: CASSSPGVTGELFF
clone_size: -; v_call: TRBV5-1; j_call: TRBJ2-5; d_call: -; cdr3_nt: TGCGCCAGCAGCTTGGGGCGACGGGGGGAGACCCAGTACTTC; cdr3_aa: CASSLGRRGETQYF
clone_size: -; v_call: TRBV7-2; j_call: TRBJ1-5; d_call: -; cdr3_nt: TGTGCCAGCAGCCCTACCAGGGATCCCGATCAGCCCCAGCATTTT; cdr3_aa: CASSPTRDPDQPQHF
clone_size: -; v_call: TRBV2; j_call: TRBJ2-5; d_call: -; cdr3_nt: TGTGCCAGCAGTGAAACGGGACCAGAGACCCAGTACTTC; cdr3_aa: CASSETGPETQYF
clone_size: -; v_call: TRBV14; j_call: TRBJ1-1; d_call: -; cdr3_nt: TGTGCCAGCAGCCAAGCCTGGGCGGGCTCTGAAGCTTTCTTT; cdr3_aa: CASSQAWAGSEAFF
clone_size: -; v_call: TRBV5-1; j_call: TRBJ2-2; d_call: -; cdr3_nt: TGCGCCAGCAGCCTCGGACAGCTTTCTACCGGGGAGCTGTTTTTT; cdr3_aa: CASSLGQLSTGELFF
clone_size: -; v_call: TRBV19; j_call: TRBJ2-3; d_call: -; cdr3_nt: TGTGCCAGTAGTATAGGGCAGGTACCCACAGATACGCAGTATTTT; cdr3_aa: CASSIGQVPTDTQYF
clone_size: -; v_call: TRBV3-1/TRBV3-2; j_call: TRBJ2-2; d_call: TRBD2; cdr3_nt: TGTGCCAGCAGCCAAGGGGGACTAGCGGCGAACACCGGGGAGCTGTTTTTT; cdr3_aa: CASSQGGLAANTGELFF
clone_size: once; v_call: TRBV30; j_call: TRBJ1-5; d_call: -; cdr3_nt: TGTGCCTGGAGTGTAAGCGGGGCGTCTCAGCCCCAGCATTTT; cdr3_aa: CAWSVSGASQPQHF
clone_size: -; v_call: TRBV28; j_call: TRBJ1-4; d_call: -; cdr3_nt: TGTGCCAGCAGTTTATTAGGAGGGCATGAAAAACTGTTTTTT; cdr3_aa: CASSLLGGHEKLFF
clone_size: -; v_call: TRBV20-1; j_call: TRBJ1-1; d_call: -; cdr3_nt: TGCAGTGCTAGTCGGCAGACAAACACTGAAGCTTTCTTT; cdr3_aa: CSASRQTNTEAFF
clone_size: few; v_call: TRBV6-4; j_call: TRBJ2-1; d_call: -; cdr3_nt: TGTGCCAGCAGTGACGATTCAGAGCTCTACAATGAGCAGTTCTTC; cdr3_aa: CASSDDSELYNEQFF
clone_size: -; v_call: TRBV24-1; j_call: TRBJ2-3; d_call: TRBD2; cdr3_nt: TGTGCCACCAGTGATAGCGGGAGTGGAACAGATACGCAGTATTTT; cdr3_aa: CATSDSGSGTDTQYF
clone_size: -; v_call: TRBV6-5; j_call: TRBJ1-1; d_call: -; cdr3_nt: TGTGCCAGCAGTTACGGGGTTGGGGGGCTGAACACTGAAGCTTTCTTT; cdr3_aa: CASSYGVGGLNTEAFF
clone_size: -; v_call: TRBV29-1; j_call: TRBJ2-7; d_call: -; cdr3_nt: TGCAGCGCCTGGTCGGTCGGGCATGGCGAGCAGTACTTC; cdr3_aa: CSAWSVGHGEQYF
clone_size: -; v_call: TRBV6-5; j_call: TRBJ1-1; d_call: TRBD1; cdr3_nt: TGTGCCAGCAGTTACTCCCTGCGAAGGGGGCACACTGAAGCTTTCTTT; cdr3_aa: CASSYSLRRGHTEAFF
clone_size: -; v_call: TRBV5-1; j_call: TRBJ1-1; d_call: TRBD1; cdr3_nt: TGCGCCAGCAGCTATACAGGGGACACTGAAGCTTTCTTT; cdr3_aa: CASSYTGDTEAFF
clone_size: few; v_call: TRBV24-1; j_call: TRBJ2-4; d_call: -; cdr3_nt: TGTGCCACCACAACCAGACCAGCCAAAAACATTCAGTACTTC; cdr3_aa: CATTTRPAKNIQYF
clone_size: few; v_call: TRBV3-1/TRBV3-2; j_call: TRBJ1-2; d_call: -; cdr3_nt: TGTGCCAGCAGCCAAGCAGATGGGTTCTATGGCTACACCTTC; cdr3_aa: CASSQADGFYGYTF
clone_size: -; v_call: TRBV20-1; j_call: TRBJ2-7; d_call: TRBD2; cdr3_nt: TGCAGTGCTAGTGGTGGACTAGCGGGGAGCTCCTACGAGCAGTACTTC; cdr3_aa: CSASGGLAGSSYEQYF
clone_size: -; v_call: TRBV7-2; j_call: TRBJ1-2; d_call: -; cdr3_nt: TGTGCCAGCAGCCCCGGACGCGCCGATAGGAACACCTTC; cdr3_aa: CASSPGRADRNTF
clone_size: -; v_call: TRBV6-2/TRBV6-3; j_call: TRBJ2-1; d_call: TRBD2; cdr3_nt: TGTGCCAGCAGTACCGGGACTAGCGATTACAATGAGCAGTTCTTC; cdr3_aa: CASSTGTSDYNEQFF
clone_size: -; v_call: TRBV27; j_call: TRBJ1-1; d_call: -; cdr3_nt: TGTGCCAGCAGTTTAAGGGGATTTTTCACTGAAGCTTTCTTT; cdr3_aa: CASSLRGFFTEAFF
clone_size: -; v_call: TRBV7-3; j_call: TRBJ2-7; d_call: -; cdr3_nt: TGTGCCAGCAGCCCCCGCGGCGACGAGTACGAGCAGTACTTC; cdr3_aa: CASSPRGDEYEQYF
clone_size: -; v_call: TRBV4-2; j_call: TRBJ1-1; d_call: TRBD1; cdr3_nt: TGTGCCAGCAGTATCTCCCCGGGACAGATGAACACTGAAGCTTTCTTT; cdr3_aa: CASSISPGQMNTEAFF
clone_size: -; v_call: TRBV19; j_call: TRBJ1-1; d_call: -; cdr3_nt: TGTGCCAGTAGTATAGGACAAGTGAACACTGAAGCTTTCTTT; cdr3_aa: CASSIGQVNTEAFF
clone_size: -; v_call: TRBV6-2/TRBV6-3; j_call: TRBJ2-1; d_call: TRBD2; cdr3_nt: TGTGCCAGCAGTTACGGGTCCGCGGGAGTGAACAATGAGCAGTTCTTC; cdr3_aa: CASSYGSAGVNNEQFF